This T cell receptor (beta chain) was documented in a study of CD8 T cells in ankylosing spondylitis. Overall study results and limits: Past studies reported some motif variants in reactive arthritis synovial fluid and blood. Typical of ankylosing spondylitis blood, it appeared, was a TCR beta motif of about eight highly homologous variants. Disease-linked clones were reportedly significantly enriched in matched ankylosing spondylitis synovial fluid. Disease-linked clones proved CD8+ and comparatively uncommon in peripheral blood.

Germline V CDR1 and CDR2: LGHNA, YNFKEQ. This CDR3 has 17 residues. Trimming stripped 3 bases from V and 0 bases from J, with 15 bases between. Using quantitative 5'-RACE with molecular barcodes, the authors made TCR beta libraries. TCRdb processed the 5' RACE reads anew with MiXCR; each CDR3 protein has one entry. The sample shows 450,000 to 550,000 distinct CDR3 sequences, 5.3% of them seen only once. There are many counts of this clonotype. Its antigen is as yet unknown. The chain joins TRBV4-2 to TRBJ2-1, with TRBD1 as a possible D gene (5 bases). Input material: blood, either unsorted or a sorted T cell fraction (not recorded which). The receptor was isolated from a male donor with ankylosing spondylitis. CDR3 amino acids: CASSQQQDSDSYNEQFF. CDR3 sequence (DNA): TGTGCCAGCAGCCAGCAACAGGATTCAGACTCCTACAATGAGCAGTTCTTC.